The 21 T cell receptor beta chains below come from one sample, sequenced in a study of blood T cell repertoires in COVID-19. The data were produced by immunoSEQ multiplex PCR, yet TCRdb's version contains in-frame clones alone and is incomplete. The table includes under 500,000 clones, about 89% detected once. The material sequenced was peripheral blood. These TCRs come from a woman in her twenties or thirties with acute or convalescent COVID-19.

The chain employs TRBV7-9 and TRBJ1-1; a possible D gene is TRBD1 (5 bases). There are 13 residues in the CDR3. V was clipped by 6 bases and J by 1 base, with 9 bases between them. Per germline, CDR1 SEHNR and CDR2 FQNEAQ (reference sequence). The CDR3 protein is CASRPDKNTEAFF. CDR3 nucleotides: TGTGCCAGCAGACCGGACAAGAACACTGAAGCTTTCTTT.

This chain joins TRBV4-1 and TRBJ2-5; maybe TRBD1 (5 bases). The V gene lost 4 bases and the J gene lost 5 bases, with 11 bases spanning the gap. This CDR3 has 13 residues. The germline gives CDR1 MGHRA, CDR2 YSYEKL. Here the CDR3 reads CASSPRQSETQYF. DNA of the CDR3: TGCGCCAGCAGCCCGAGACAGTCGGAGACCCAGTACTTC.

V and J are TRBV10-3 and TRBJ2-7, with D possibly being TRBD1 (6 bases). Trimming stripped 6 bases from V and 2 bases from J, with 8 bases between. The V gene's germline CDR1 is ENHRY and CDR2 SYGVKD. The CDR3 covers 12 residues. CDR3 loop: CAISDRTYEQYF. The CDR3 DNA follows: TGTGCCATCAGCGACAGGACCTACGAGCAGTACTTC.

The V gene is TRBV10-2, the J gene TRBJ2-2, with TRBD2 matching over 10 bases. Trimming removed 6 bases from V and 6 bases from J; junction bases left unmatched: 10. This CDR3 has 16 residues. Germline V lookup: CDR1 WSHSY, CDR2 SAAADI. CDR3 loop: CASRRKSGGGAGELFF. CDR3 DNA: TGCGCCAGCAGGCGAAAGAGCGGGGGGGGAGCCGGGGAGCTGTTTTTT.

The chain has TRBV5-5 and TRBJ1-2; possibly TRBD1 for D (5 bases). This CDR3 contains 14 residues. Trimming cost V 3 bases and J 0 bases, with 9 bases left between them. The germline gives CDR1 SGHKS, CDR2 YYEKEE (reference sequence). The chain's CDR3 is CASSSDTTNYGYTF. DNA for the CDR3: TGTGCCAGCAGCTCGGACACCACTAACTATGGCTACACCTTC.

This chain joins TRBV9 and TRBJ2-7; 8 bases align to TRBD1. The ends lost 3 bases at V and 3 bases at J; junction bases unmatched: 5. Germline V gene data show CDR1 as SGDLS and CDR2 as YYNGEE. The CDR3 consists of 14 residues. CDR3 loop: CASSAGQGLYEQYF. The CDR3 DNA reads as TGTGCCAGCAGCGCAGGACAGGGACTCTACGAGCAGTACTTC.

This sequence joins TRBV23-1 and TRBJ1-3, with D unresolved. TRBV23-1 carries the ORF label, with uncertain function. This CDR3 has 15 amino acids. Trimming took 4 bases from V and 2 from J, leaving 12 bases between them. The chain's CDR3 is CASSPRVSPGNTIYF. CDR3 sequence (DNA): TGCGCCAGCAGTCCTCGGGTGTCCCCTGGAAACACCATATATTTT.

V and J are TRBV30 and TRBJ2-5, with TRBD2 matching over 8 bases. V lost 8 bases and J lost 5; bases outside the gene matches: 13. CDR3 length equals 14 residues. CDR1 GTSNPN and CDR2 SVGIG come from the germline V gene (reference sequence). The CDR3 loop reads CAGARAGGLETQYF. Here the CDR3 DNA reads TGTGCCGGGGCCCGGGCGGGGGGCTTGGAGACCCAGTACTTC.

The chain has TRBV19 and TRBJ1-2; TRBD1 matches 7 bases. CDR1 is LNHDA, CDR2 SQIVND, per germline (reference sequence). The ends lost 3 bases at V and 4 bases at J; junction bases unmatched: 5. CDR3 length: 14 residues. The CDR3 region is CASSIVGGGYGYTF. The CDR3 DNA reads TGTGCCAGTAGTATCGTAGGGGGCGGCTATGGCTACACCTTC.

The J gene is TRBJ2-7, the V gene TRBV11-3, with D maybe TRBD1 (6 bases). The germline gives CDR1 SGHNT, CDR2 YENEEA. The CDR3 extends over 14 amino acids. With 5 bases removed from V and 6 bases from J, the gap between germline ends came to 17 bases. The CDR3 sequence is CASSLTGQGREQYF. In DNA, the CDR3 is TGTGCCAGCAGCCTCACCGGGCAGGGGCGCGAGCAGTACTTC.

This clone was observed a handful of times. CDR3 protein: CASSSYPRTRVSTDTQYF. As DNA, the CDR3 is TGCGCCAGCAGCTCTTACCCTCGGACTAGAGTAAGCACAGATACGCAGTATTTT. This rearrangement joins TRBV5-1 to TRBJ2-3, with TRBD2 identical over 7 bases. Germline V gene lookup returns CDR1 SGHRS and CDR2 YFSETQ. The CDR3 is made up of 18 amino acids. After removal of 3 bases from V and 0 bases from J, the junction contained 13 bases not matched to a gene. Complete variable domain (other parts from reference TRBV5-1 and TRBJ2-3): KAGVTQTPRYLIKTRGQQVTLSCSPISGHRSVSWYQQTPGQGLQFLFEYFSETQRNKGNFPGRFSGRQFSNSRSEMNVSTLELGDSALYLCASSSYPRTRVSTDTQYFGPGTRLTVL.

V is TRBV7-9 and J is TRBJ1-4; D is unclear. V was pared by 1 base and J by 4 bases, with 7 bases between. Germline loops: CDR1 SEHNR, CDR2 FQNEAQ (reference sequence). This CDR3 has 14 amino acids. The CDR3 protein is CASSLVALNEKLFF. DNA for the CDR3: TGTGCCAGCAGCTTAGTAGCTCTTAATGAAAAACTGTTTTTT. The variable domain in full, completed from reference TRBV7-9 and TRBJ1-4, reads DTGVSQNPRHKITKRGQNVTFRCDPISEHNRLYWYRQTLGQGPEFLTYFQNEAQLEKSRLLSDRFSAERPKGSFSTLEIQRTEQGDSAMYLCASSLVALNEKLFFGSGTQLSVL.

This chain connects TRBV6-1 to TRBJ1-4, with D unclear. Per germline, CDR1 MNHNS and CDR2 SASEGT. V lost 2 bases, J lost 8 bases, and 12 bases lay in between. The CDR3 loop spans 14 amino acids. CDR3 sequence reads: CASSETGEWEKLFF. The DNA of the CDR3 is TGTGCCAGCAGTGAAACTGGGGAGTGGGAAAAACTGTTTTTT.

CDR3 nucleotide sequence: TGTGCCACCAGCAGAGGTACAGTTCAAGAGACCCAGTACTTC. Amino acid sequence: CATSRGTVQETQYF. V gene TRBV15 combines with J gene TRBJ2-5; D gene ambiguous. This CDR3 region has 14 residues. The V end was cut by 1 base, the J end by 2 bases, with 8 bases between. Germline assignment: CDR1 LNHNV and CDR2 YYDKDF (reference sequence).

The V gene is TRBV5-1, the J gene TRBJ1-2; D possibly corresponds to TRBD1 (5 bases). CDR1 and CDR2 (germline): SGHRS, YFSETQ. V lost 4 bases and J lost 4, with 14 bases in between. CDR3 length: 14 residues. This CDR3 reads CASSVDTSPYGYTF. The CDR3 nucleotides read TGCGCCAGCAGCGTGGACACCTCTCCCTATGGCTACACCTTC.

The rearrangement uses TRBV3-1 (or the pseudogene TRBV3-2) and TRBJ1-6; D is possibly TRBD1 (5 bases). The CDR3 length is 13 residues. Germline assignment: CDR1 LGHDT and CDR2 YNNKEL (reference sequence). Trimming left V 4 bases short and J 10 bases short, with 11 bases between. The CDR3 is CASSPFGGSPLHF. The CDR3 DNA follows: TGTGCCAGCAGCCCATTCGGGGGGTCACCCCTCCACTTT.

The chain is built from TRBV5-1 and TRBJ1-6; 7 bases line up with TRBD1. Germline values: CDR1 SGHRS, CDR2 YFSETQ. The V and J ends lost 4 bases and 6 bases, in that order; junction bases with no gene match: 7. The CDR3 is made up of 15 amino acids. DNA for the CDR3: TGCGCCAGCAGCCCCTCGGGACAGCCTAATTCACCCCTCCACTTT. As protein: CASSPSGQPNSPLHF.

This chain joins TRBV5-5 and TRBJ1-2; a possible D gene is TRBD1 (5 bases). The ends were cut back, 1 base at V and 5 bases at J, with 12 bases in the middle. CDR1 is SGHKS and CDR2 is YYEKEE in the germline V gene (reference sequence). This CDR3 is built from 14 residues. The CDR3 sequence is CASSLTGGGYGYTF. CDR3 DNA: TGTGCCAGCAGCTTGACCGGGGGTGGGTATGGCTACACCTTC.

The rearrangement joins TRBV5-1 to TRBJ2-5, with TRBD1 identical over 10 bases. CDR3 length: 14 residues. V shed 5 bases, J shed 5 bases, and the junction held 6 bases outside the gene matches. Germline CDR1 is SGHRS and CDR2 is YFSETQ. CDR3 residues: CASRPTGGRETQYF. Written as DNA, the CDR3 is TGCGCCAGCAGGCCGACAGGGGGCAGGGAGACCCAGTACTTC.

This chain links TRBV7-8 with TRBJ2-7, with D possibly TRBD1 on 5 matching bases. V lost 1 base, J lost 6 bases, and 13 bases lay in between. The CDR3 has 14 amino acids. Looked up from germline, CDR1 is SGHVS and CDR2 is FQNEAQ. For the CDR3, the DNA is TGTGCCAGCAGCTTAGTTGGGGCAGGCGGCGAGCAGTACTTC. Amino acids: CASSLVGAGGEQYF.

As to this clone: Relative to the germline gene, one junction end is altered; a read error may explain this. The rearrangement uses TRBV30 and TRBJ2-7, with D perhaps matching TRBD1 (6 bases). Germline-derived CDR1 and CDR2 are GTSNPN and SVGIG (reference sequence). CDR3 length: 18 amino acids. CDR3 DNA: TGTGCCTGGAGCCATCGCACCTCAGGGGCCCCAATTGGTTACGCGCAGTACTTC. Its protein product is CAWSHRTSGAPIGYAQYF.